This T cell receptor (beta chain) was obtained from a study of blood T cell repertoires in COVID-19. Germline loops: CDR1 LNHDA, CDR2 SQIVND (reference sequence). This CDR3 has 16 residues. V trimming: 1 base; J trimming: 6 bases; junction bases outside the gene matches: 6. Measured with immunoSEQ multiplex PCR; TCRdb has only the in-frame clones, and not every one. This table has a few hundred thousand clones, over 80% appearing once. Material for sequencing was peripheral blood. This sequence originates from a man between 60 and 75 years old who had recovered from COVID-19. The V and J genes are TRBV19 and TRBJ2-5; 12 nucleotides line up with TRBD1. The CDR3 loop reads CASSIAGTGGPKTQYF. CDR3 nucleotide sequence: TGTGCCAGTAGTATAGCCGGGACAGGGGGCCCTAAGACCCAGTACTTC.